This entry lists 26 T cell receptor beta chains sequenced from one sample in a study of T cells after yellow fever vaccination. TCRdb recomputed calls from the 5' RACE reads with MiXCR, one row per CDR3 protein. The table shows around 590,000 distinct CDR3 sequences, with roughly 12% occurring only once. The sample consisted of PBMCs, taken on the day of the yellow fever booster vaccination. The origin of the receptors is a man aged 25-40 years who received the YFV17D yellow fever vaccine.

V and J are TRBV20-1 and TRBJ2-1; TRBD2 agrees at 11 bases. The CDR3 has 13 amino acids. J was trimmed by 5 bases and V by 6 bases; bases with no gene match: 3. CDR1 DFQATT and CDR2 SNEGSKA come from the germline V gene (reference sequence). CDR3 sequence: CSALLAGDNEQFF. DNA of the CDR3: TGCAGTGCACTACTAGCGGGAGACAATGAGCAGTTCTTC.

This clonotype was recorded a few times. V usage is TRBV19 and J usage is TRBJ2-6; D possibly uses TRBD1 or TRBD2 (5 bases each). The CDR3 is made up of 19 amino acids. V was cut by 3 bases and J by 4 bases, with 22 bases left in between. Germline lookup yields CDR1 LNHDA and CDR2 SQIVND (reference sequence). In DNA, the CDR3 is TGTGCCAGTAGTATCCCTCAGGGACGTTCTTCTCGAGGGGCCAACGTCCTGACTTTC. Translated, it gives CASSIPQGRSSRGANVLTF.

The chain uses TRBV12-3 or TRBV12-4 and TRBJ2-1; D unclear. Trimming took 8 bases from V and 10 from J, leaving 12 bases between them. The CDR3 contains 11 residues. CDR3 DNA: TGTGCCAGCGGTCTGTCGACCGAGCAGTTCTTC. Its protein is CASGLSTEQFF.

CDR3: CASSFRAGAEDTQYF. The CDR3 DNA is TGTGCCAGCAGCTTCCGAGCGGGAGCGGAAGATACGCAGTATTTT. The rearrangement links TRBV11-3 to TRBJ2-3, with TRBD2 matching 8 bases. The CDR3 is made up of 15 amino acids. Germline CDR1 is SGHNT and CDR2 is YENEEA. V gave up 3 bases and J gave up 5 bases; unmatched junction bases: 7.

In its sample, this clonotype was seen a few times. The rearrangement joins TRBV11-3 to TRBJ2-2, with 8 bases identical to TRBD2. J was trimmed by 5 bases and V by 3 bases; bases with no gene match: 5. The germline CDR1 and CDR2 sequences are SGHNT and YENEEA. This CDR3 contains 15 residues. The DNA for the CDR3 is TGTGCCAGCAGCTTGACGGGAGGGCGGACCGGGGAGCTGTTTTTT. Protein: CASSLTGGRTGELFF.

This clonotype was found a few times. CDR3 region: CASTFSTGTSRYEQYF. CDR3 DNA sequence: TGTGCCAGCACTTTTAGTACCGGGACTAGCCGCTACGAGCAGTACTTC. The chain employs TRBV7-2 and TRBJ2-7, with 9 bases aligning to TRBD2. The CDR3 runs to 16 residues. Unmatched junction bases numbered 13, after V lost 7 bases and J lost 3 bases. Germline-derived CDR1 and CDR2 are SGHTA and FQGNSA.

The sample holds a few counts of this clonotype. The chain joins TRBV20-1 to TRBJ1-5; no reliable D call. The length of the CDR3 is 16 residues. Trimming stripped 0 bases from V and 1 base from J, with 13 bases between. CDR1 and CDR2 from the germline V gene are DFQATT and SNEGSKA (reference sequence). CDR3 in amino acids: CSARDLAGPSNQPQHF. The CDR3 DNA follows: TGCAGTGCTAGAGATCTGGCCGGCCCCAGCAATCAGCCCCAGCATTTT.

V and J are TRBV29-1 and TRBJ2-1; TRBD2 matches at 7 bases. The V and J ends lost 1 base and 0 bases, in that order; junction bases with no gene match: 9. Germline values: CDR1 SQVTM, CDR2 ANQGSEA. This CDR3 contains 17 residues. The CDR3 DNA reads as TGCAGCGTTGAAGTGCCCCAGGGACTAAGCTCCTACAATGAGCAGTTCTTC. This codes for CSVEVPQGLSSYNEQFF.

This chain connects TRBV11-2 to TRBJ1-4, with 8 bases fitting TRBD1. Germline V gene lookup returns CDR1 SGHAT and CDR2 FQNNGV. V was pared by 4 bases and J by 0 bases, with 7 bases of the junction left unmatched. The CDR3 has 17 amino acids. The CDR3 loop reads CASSSGTGIATNEKLFF. The DNA of the CDR3 is TGTGCCAGCAGCTCCGGGACAGGAATTGCAACTAATGAAAAACTGTTTTTT.

In its sample, this clonotype was seen a few times. The rearrangement links TRBV4-1 to TRBJ2-5; 11 nucleotides agree with TRBD2. V was clipped by 0 bases and J by 1 base; unmatched bases: 4. The CDR3 totals 17 residues. The germline CDR1 and CDR2 sequences are MGHRA and YSYEKL. The DNA for the CDR3 is TGCGCCAGCAGCCAAGATAGACTAGCGGGGTTCCAAGAGACCCAGTACTTC. Encoded protein: CASSQDRLAGFQETQYF.

This chain connects TRBV7-9 to TRBJ1-2; 7 bases match TRBD1. CDR3 length: 15 amino acids. CDR1 SEHNR and CDR2 FQNEAQ come from the germline V gene (reference sequence). J gave up 3 bases and V 3 bases, and 7 bases lay outside the gene matches. The CDR3 is CASSFWDRADYGYTF. CDR3 DNA sequence: TGTGCCAGCAGCTTTTGGGACAGAGCGGACTATGGCTACACCTTC.

The rearrangement uses TRBV14 and TRBJ2-1; TRBD2 agrees at 8 bases. V was pared by 4 bases and J by 6 bases, with 5 bases of the junction left unmatched. CDR3 length: 14 residues. Germline V gene data show CDR1 as SGHDN and CDR2 as FVKESK. CDR3 loop: CASSLAGPANEQFF. The CDR3 coding sequence is TGTGCCAGCAGCCTAGCGGGACCCGCCAATGAGCAGTTCTTC.

The chain is built from TRBV5-4 and TRBJ2-5; TRBD1 is a possible D gene (7 bases). The CDR3 covers 21 residues. The V and J ends lost 2 bases and 4 bases respectively, with 33 bases between them. Germline V gene sequence: CDR1 SGHNT, CDR2 YYREEE (reference sequence). CDR3 bases: TGTGCCAGCAGCTTCCCCGGGACAGACAGACCTAGCAGCCCCGGGGGAGAGACCCAGTACTTC. Translated: CASSFPGTDRPSSPGGETQYF. Full variable domain (outside the CDR3, taken from reference TRBV5-4 and TRBJ2-5): ETGVTQSPTHLIKTRGQQVTLRCSSQSGHNTVSWYQQALGQGPQFIFQYYREEENGRGNFPPRFSGLQFPNYSSELNVNALELDDSALYLCASSFPGTDRPSSPGGETQYFGPGTRLLVL.

This clonotype was observed a few times. This chain connects TRBV30 to TRBJ2-7; tentatively, D is TRBD1 (6 bases). CDR3 size: 13 residues. Germline V CDR1 and CDR2: GTSNPN, SVGIG (reference sequence). The V and J ends lost 8 bases and 4 bases respectively, with 18 bases between them. The CDR3 nucleotides are TGTGCCCGGCAAGGACAGTTAGCTTACGAGCAGTACTTC. Protein: CARQGQLAYEQYF.

This clonotype has just a few counts. The chain combines TRBV20-1 with TRBJ2-5; 7 bases match TRBD2. The CDR3 extends over 17 amino acids. The germline gives CDR1 DFQATT, CDR2 SNEGSKA (reference sequence). V gave up 1 base and J gave up 2 bases; unmatched junction bases: 13. The DNA for the CDR3 is TGCAGTGCTAGAGCCCCTAGCGGCGCCTCCGGGCAAGAGACCCAGTACTTC. Amino acids: CSARAPSGASGQETQYF.

The gene calls are TRBV19 and TRBJ1-2; no firm D call. CDR1 and CDR2 (germline): LNHDA, SQIVND (reference sequence). The CDR3 totals 14 residues. Trimming left V 7 bases short and J 5 bases short, with 17 bases between. CDR3 nucleotide sequence: TGTGCCAGTACAACGCCCTCCGTAGGTTATGGCTACACCTTC. This encodes CASTTPSVGYGYTF.

This clonotype showed up just a few times. The J gene is TRBJ1-1, the V gene TRBV20-1; no firm D call. This CDR3 has 13 residues. V was cut by 3 bases and J by 3 bases, with 11 bases left in between. CDR1 is DFQATT, CDR2 SNEGSKA, per germline (reference sequence). CDR3 sequence reads: CSASSDQYTEAFF. CDR3 sequence (DNA): TGCAGTGCTAGCTCGGACCAATACACTGAAGCTTTCTTT.

In this sample, this clonotype turned up a few times. The chain carries TRBV28 and TRBJ2-7; D gene unclear. The germline V gene encodes CDR1 MDHEN and CDR2 SYDVKM. The CDR3 is 13 amino acids. V was pared by 3 bases and J by 1 base, with 7 bases between. The CDR3 nucleotides read TGTGCCAGCAGTTTCCCTACTTCCTACGAGCAGTACTTC. Protein sequence: CASSFPTSYEQYF.

About this clonotype: An end of the junction does not agree with germline; a read error may underlie this. This sequence joins TRBV4-3 and TRBJ2-3; perhaps D is TRBD1 or TRBD2 (5 bases each). Germline V gives CDR1 LGHNA, CDR2 YSLEER. This CDR3 comprises 15 residues. CDR3 in DNA: TGCGCCAGCGGAACTACCACGGGGCCCACAAATACGCAGTATTTT. Its protein product is CASGTTTGPTNTQYF.

This clonotype was picked up a small number of times. The chain uses TRBV7-2 and TRBJ1-5; D perhaps matches TRBD1 (5 bases). Germline-derived CDR1 and CDR2 are SGHTA and FQGNSA. V lost 3 bases, J lost 8 bases, and 11 bases lay in between. This CDR3 contains 13 residues. The CDR3 DNA reads as TGTGCCAGCAGCTTGGGGGAGTTGGAGCCCCAGCATTTT. Its translation: CASSLGELEPQHF.

This clonotype occurred a few times. The chain recombines TRBV5-4 with TRBJ2-5, with D unresolved. The CDR3 runs to 16 residues. Germline CDR1 SGHNT, CDR2 YYREEE (reference sequence). The germline V and J ends were trimmed by 2 bases and 5 bases, with 19 bases remaining between them. As DNA, the CDR3 is TGTGCCAGCAGCTTTAGTTTCCTTGGGTTCGCGGAGACCCAGTACTTC. It codes for CASSFSFLGFAETQYF.

This clonotype appeared a few times. This chain uses TRBV29-1 with TRBJ2-3; TRBD2 might be the D (6 bases). The CDR3 totals 13 residues. CDR1 and CDR2 (germline): SQVTM, ANQGSEA. The CDR3 coding sequence is TGCAGTGCGTTAGGACTAATCGGAGATACGCAGTATTTT. Its translation: CSALGLIGDTQYF.

The chain joins TRBV27 to TRBJ1-1; no reliable D call. Germline V gene lookup returns CDR1 MNHEY and CDR2 SMNVEV (reference sequence). With 2 bases removed from V and 5 bases from J, the gap between germline ends came to 12 bases. The CDR3 is 14 residues long. The CDR3 sequence: CASSLGPAGTEAFF. The DNA for the CDR3 is TGTGCCAGCAGTTTAGGGCCAGCCGGGACTGAAGCTTTCTTT.

V usage is TRBV27 and J usage is TRBJ1-5; tentative D call: TRBD1 (5 bases). The ends were cut back, 0 bases at V and 6 bases at J, with 15 bases in the middle. The germline gives CDR1 MNHEY, CDR2 SMNVEV (reference sequence). This CDR3 is 16 amino acids long. CDR3 sequence reads: CASSLSGGGLVQPQHF. In DNA, the CDR3 is TGTGCCAGCAGTTTATCGGGGGGGGGACTTGTTCAGCCCCAGCATTTT.

This clonotype has only a few counts. CDR3 nucleotide sequence: TGTGCCAGTAGCCCCCGGGGGGCCCGGCCTAGACTAGCGGGAACAGGTTACGAGCAGTACTTC. This codes for CASSPRGARPRLAGTGYEQYF. This sequence joins TRBV19 and TRBJ2-7, with 11 nucleotides matching TRBD2. Germline trimming cut 6 bases from V and 4 bases from J; bases unmatched to any gene: 26. The CDR3 runs 21 residues. Germline values: CDR1 LNHDA, CDR2 SQIVND (reference sequence).

The gene calls are TRBV20-1 and TRBJ2-1; no definite D call. Trimming took off 3 bases at V and 0 bases at J, with 9 bases between the two ends. From germline, CDR1 is DFQATT and CDR2 SNEGSKA (reference sequence). The CDR3 consists of 14 residues. This chain's CDR3 is CSASSTDSYNEQFF. The CDR3 DNA follows: TGCAGTGCTAGTAGCACCGACTCCTACAATGAGCAGTTCTTC.